Below, 17 T cell receptor beta chains from the same sample are listed, as sequenced in a study of T cell changes during pregnancy in multiple sclerosis. TCRdb's copy holds only in-frame clones and misses some; the assay was immunoSEQ multiplex PCR. In the table there are 65,000 to 75,000 clones, around 90% of which are singletons. The sample was peripheral blood, taken after pregnancy. The receptors derive from a female donor in good health, enrolled as a control in a pregnancy study.

This clone has a handful of counts. The chain joins TRBV7-8 to TRBJ1-1; D gene unclear. V lost 5 bases to trimming and J lost 7 bases, with 14 bases between them. The CDR3 is made up of 13 amino acids. CDR1 is SGHVS and CDR2 is FQNEAQ in the germline V gene. The CDR3 DNA reads TGTGCCAGCAGCCTCCGAGGCTCGGGTGAAGCTTTCTTT. It encodes CASSLRGSGEAFF.

This clone was counted a few times. The rearrangement uses TRBV5-1 and TRBJ2-3; 7 bases fit TRBD2. Germline lookup yields CDR1 SGHRS and CDR2 YFSETQ. The CDR3 covers 18 residues. The junction had 17 bases not matched to a gene; V was cut back by 3 bases and J by 4 bases. The CDR3 reads CASSSSYRGGGGADTQYF. In nucleotides, the CDR3 is TGCGCCAGCAGCTCCAGTTATAGGGGTGGGGGGGGTGCAGATACGCAGTATTTT.

The J gene is TRBJ1-5, the V gene TRBV19, with a tentative D call TRBD1 (5 bases). The V and J ends lost 3 bases and 6 bases respectively, with 12 bases between them. Germline CDR1 and CDR2: LNHDA and SQIVND (reference sequence). The CDR3 runs to 14 residues. CDR3 sequence reads: CASSMGGAGQPQHF. In nucleotides, the CDR3 is TGTGCCAGTAGTATGGGGGGAGCGGGTCAGCCCCAGCATTTT.

In nucleotides, the CDR3 is TGTGCCAGCAGTTACAACTCCCGGGACAGCCTCTCTGGAAACACCATATATTTT. Translation gives CASSYNSRDSLSGNTIYF. The rearrangement links TRBV28 to TRBJ1-3, with 7 bases identical to TRBD1. The CDR3 runs 18 residues. Unmatched junction bases numbered 12, after V lost 4 bases and J lost 0 bases. Per the germline V gene, CDR1 is MDHEN and CDR2 is SYDVKM.

This rearrangement joins TRBV10-3 to TRBJ2-2, with 7 bases that match TRBD2. The V gene end was trimmed by 7 bases and the J gene end by 0 bases; junction bases not matched to a gene: 5. CDR3 size: 15 residues. CDR1 is ENHRY, CDR2 SYGVKD, per germline. The DNA for the CDR3 is TGTGCCATCACCGAGGGACTAACGAACACCGGGGAGCTGTTTTTT. It encodes CAITEGLTNTGELFF.

V gene TRBV30 combines with J gene TRBJ1-2, with D possibly being TRBD1 (5 bases). V was cut by 0 bases and J by 8 bases, with 13 bases left in between. The CDR3 is made up of 13 amino acids. Germline CDR1 is GTSNPN and CDR2 is SVGIG (reference sequence). CDR3 loop: CAWSVLQGGGYTF. The CDR3 DNA follows: TGTGCCTGGAGTGTCCTGCAGGGCGGAGGCTACACCTTC.

The chain is built from TRBV19 and TRBJ2-2; 10 positions match TRBD2. Trimming at V came to 4 bases and at J to 5 bases, leaving 10 bases not matched to a gene. The CDR3 is 17 amino acids. Germline V gene data show CDR1 as LNHDA and CDR2 as SQIVND (reference sequence). The CDR3 loop is CASSSALAGVWTGELFF. The CDR3 DNA reads as TGTGCCAGTAGTAGCGCCCTAGCGGGAGTATGGACCGGGGAGCTGTTTTTT.

V is TRBV10-3 and J is TRBJ1-1; TRBD1 might be the D (5 bases). The germline CDR1 and CDR2 sequences are ENHRY and SYGVKD. The CDR3 is made up of 15 amino acids. Trimming took 0 bases from V and 0 from J, leaving 8 bases between them. The CDR3 protein is CAISESGRLNTEAFF. The CDR3 nucleotides are TGTGCCATCAGTGAGTCGGGGCGGTTGAACACTGAAGCTTTCTTT.

V is TRBV27 and J is TRBJ1-5; 10 nucleotides agree with TRBD1. The CDR3 has 13 amino acids. Germline V gene sequence: CDR1 MNHEY, CDR2 SMNVEV (reference sequence). V lost 5 bases to trimming and J lost 15 bases; unmatched junction nucleotides: 10. CDR3 in DNA: TGTGCCAGCAGTCCGGACAGGGGGAGGAACTGGCATTTT. Its protein product is CASSPDRGRNWHF.

The rearrangement uses TRBV5-5 and TRBJ2-7; 7 bases match TRBD1. The CDR3 is made up of 12 amino acids. V gave up 4 bases and J gave up 4 bases; unmatched junction bases: 2. Germline lookup yields CDR1 SGHKS and CDR2 YYEKEE (reference sequence). CDR3: CASSVGQYEQYF. The DNA for the CDR3 is TGTGCCAGCAGCGTGGGACAGTACGAGCAGTACTTC.

V is TRBV19 and J is TRBJ1-3; the match to TRBD1 covers 7 bases. Germline trimming cut 10 bases from V and 1 base from J; bases unmatched to any gene: 22. This CDR3 contains 19 residues. CDR1 is LNHDA and CDR2 is SQIVND in the germline V gene (reference sequence). CDR3 nucleotides: TGTGCCACCCCTGGGGCGGGGACAGCGCCTTCCGGTTCTGGAAACACCATATATTTT. It encodes CATPGAGTAPSGSGNTIYF.

The chain combines TRBV7-9 with TRBJ2-5, with TRBD1 as a possible D gene (6 bases). This CDR3 is 15 amino acids long. V lost 2 bases to trimming and J lost 2 bases, with 12 bases between them. Germline V gene data show CDR1 as SEHNR and CDR2 as FQNEAQ (reference sequence). The CDR3 reads CASSLPGAPQETQYF. CDR3 coding DNA: TGTGCCAGCAGCTTACCAGGGGCTCCACAAGAGACCCAGTACTTC.

The chain combines TRBV18 with TRBJ1-3, with D possibly being TRBD1 (5 bases). This CDR3 comprises 16 residues. Germline V gene data show CDR1 as KGHSH and CDR2 as LQKENI. Deletions cut 0 bases from V and 2 bases from J, with 11 bases between. For the CDR3, the DNA is TGTGCCAGCTCACCACCGACAGCTCTTGCTGGAAACACCATATATTTT. As protein: CASSPPTALAGNTIYF.

The V gene is TRBV28, the J gene TRBJ2-4; tentatively, D is TRBD1 (5 bases). CDR1 is MDHEN and CDR2 is SYDVKM in the germline V gene. The CDR3 is 18 residues long. Trimming left V 2 bases short and J 0 bases short, with 17 bases between. CDR3 sequence reads: CASSLMDTTFLAKNIQYF. The CDR3 DNA follows: TGTGCCAGCAGTTTAATGGACACGACCTTCTTAGCCAAAAACATTCAGTACTTC.

The rearrangement uses TRBV9 and TRBJ2-1; 8 nucleotides line up with TRBD2. The germline V gene has CDR1 SGDLS and CDR2 YYNGEE. After removal of 2 bases from V and 5 bases from J, the junction contained 6 bases not matched to a gene. This CDR3 has 15 residues. CDR3 DNA: TGTGCCAGCAGCGTCCGGGAGGGCGCCCACAATGAGCAGTTCTTC. As protein: CASSVREGAHNEQFF.

This chain connects TRBV7-9 to TRBJ1-6, with TRBD1 matching 12 bases. The CDR3 consists of 16 residues. Trimming cost V 0 bases and J 11 bases; bases outside gene matches: 5. CDR1 and CDR2 from the germline V gene are SEHNR and FQNEAQ (reference sequence). The CDR3 loop reads CASSLAGQGASTPLHF. CDR3 in DNA: TGTGCCAGCAGCTTAGCGGGACAGGGGGCCTCAACACCCCTCCACTTT.

V is TRBV11-2 and J is TRBJ2-7; possible D gene TRBD2, 5 bases. The CDR3 totals 13 residues. From germline, CDR1 is SGHAT and CDR2 FQNNGV. The V gene lost 6 bases and the J gene lost 4 bases, with 13 bases spanning the gap. The CDR3 DNA follows: TGTGCCAGCAGGGAGCTCAAGCGGTACGAGCAGTACTTC. Encoded protein: CASRELKRYEQYF.